Following are 14 T cell receptor beta chains from one sample sequenced in a study of patients and donors after allogeneic stem cell transplantation (dated by TCRdb to 2020 to 2022). Receptor libraries were prepared by RT-PCR. TCRdb shows the sequencer as NextSeq 550. Using fastp at Q25 and MiXCR, TCRdb reprocessed the public reads and kept productive beta chains. Rows matching on CDR3 protein sequence are summarized as one entry with the most common DNA and genes. The sample has 920,000 or so distinct CDR3 sequences on record, roughly 18% of them singletons. The ten biggest clones cover about 6% of the sample. The sequencing input was blood, either unsorted or a sorted T cell fraction (not recorded which). The origin of the receptors is a human donor who was either an allogeneic HSCT recipient or a stem cell or donor lymphocyte infusion donor (not recorded which). It is not recorded whose cells these are; they may come from a transplant donor.

This clonotype was seen a handful of times. The chain is built from TRBV4-2 and TRBJ2-7, with D possibly matching TRBD2 (6 bases). CDR1 LGHNA and CDR2 YNFKEQ come from the germline V gene. V was cut by 0 bases and J by 2 bases, with 14 bases left in between. The CDR3 runs 16 residues. CDR3: CASSQEGTSRTYEQYF. The CDR3 DNA is TGTGCCAGCAGCCAAGAAGGAACTAGCAGAACCTACGAGCAGTACTTC.

This clonotype was detected only a few times. The rearrangement uses TRBV28 and TRBJ2-5; D uncertain. The germline V gene encodes CDR1 MDHEN and CDR2 SYDVKM. CDR3 length equals 14 residues. Trimming removed 3 bases at V and 1 base at J, with 9 bases between. The CDR3 reads CASSLGYPQETQYF. CDR3 coding DNA: TGTGCCAGCAGTTTGGGCTATCCCCAAGAGACCCAGTACTTC.

This clonotype was counted between two and nine times. One end of the junction is discordant with germline, which a read error may explain. V and J are TRBV12-5 and TRBJ1-2; the match to TRBD1 covers 8 bases. Germline lookup yields CDR1 LGHNT and CDR2 FRNRAP. This CDR3 region has 15 residues. CDR3 DNA sequence: TGCGCTAGTGGTTGGGCCAGGGGGCCTAACTATGGCTACACCTTC. Residues: CASGWARGPNYGYTF.

This clonotype turned up a few times. The rearrangement joins TRBV24-1 to TRBJ2-3, with 7 bases fitting TRBD2. The CDR3 contains 15 residues. The V gene's germline CDR1 is KGHDR and CDR2 SFDVKD. Trimming removed 3 bases from V and 4 bases from J; junction bases left unmatched: 6. The CDR3 reads CATSDPFAGADTQYF. CDR3 nucleotide sequence: TGTGCCACCAGTGATCCCTTCGCGGGAGCAGATACGCAGTATTTT.

This clonotype was counted between two and nine times. This chain joins TRBV2 and TRBJ1-5; D uncertain. The CDR3 totals 15 residues. The V end was cut by 4 bases, the J end by 1 base, with 11 bases between. The germline V gene encodes CDR1 SNHLY and CDR2 FYNNEI. The CDR3 DNA sequence: TGTGCCAGCAGTGCACTGGTGGGAAGCAATCAGCCCCAGCATTTT. Amino acid sequence: CASSALVGSNQPQHF.

The chain links TRBV2 to TRBJ2-1; D is ambiguous. V lost 9 bases and J 0 bases, leaving 12 bases between the germline ends. Germline CDR1 is SNHLY and CDR2 is FYNNEI. CDR3 length: 14 amino acids. DNA of the CDR3: TGTGCCAGTCTCCTCCAGAGCTCCTACAATGAGCAGTTCTTC. Its protein is CASLLQSSYNEQFF.

This clonotype was seen at least ten times. This rearrangement joins TRBV12-3 or TRBV12-4 to TRBJ2-1; D may be TRBD2 (5 bases). V lost 5 bases to trimming and J lost 11 bases, with 16 bases between them. The CDR3 length is 13 residues. The CDR3 DNA sequence: TGTGCCAGCAGTAAGGACGGACTCAAGAAGCAGTTCTTC. Translated, it gives CASSKDGLKKQFF.

This clonotype has more than one count but fewer than ten. V and J are TRBV20-1 and TRBJ2-2; D gene unclear. V dropped 4 bases and J dropped 0 bases, with 15 bases sitting between them. The V gene's germline CDR1 is DFQATT and CDR2 SNEGSKA (reference sequence). The CDR3 contains 16 residues. The CDR3 DNA follows: TGCAGTGCTAAGAAAAGTGGCCGAGCGAACACCGGGGAGCTGTTTTTT. It yields the protein CSAKKSGRANTGELFF.

The chain uses TRBV29-1 and TRBJ2-4; the match to TRBD1 covers 9 bases. Losses at the gene ends were 7 bases for V and 7 bases for J; bases not matched to a gene: 8. In germline, CDR1 is SQVTM, CDR2 ANQGSEA. This CDR3 is 13 amino acids long. The CDR3 loop is CSAGRDRDNIQYF. The CDR3, as DNA: TGCAGCGCCGGCCGGGACAGGGACAACATTCAGTACTTC.

The table lists this clonotype with many counts. The rearrangement uses TRBV4-1 and TRBJ2-7; 8 nucleotides agree with TRBD1. CDR1 MGHRA and CDR2 YSYEKL come from the germline V gene. The CDR3 has 14 residues. V shed 4 bases and J 6 bases; nucleotides not matched to a gene: 8. The CDR3 DNA reads TGCGCCAGCAGCCTCGGACAGGGTTCAGCCGAGCAGTACTTC. It is translated as CASSLGQGSAEQYF.

This rearrangement joins TRBV12-3 or TRBV12-4 to TRBJ2-5, with D perhaps assigned TRBD1 or TRBD2 (7 bases each). The CDR3 loop spans 14 amino acids. The ends were cut back, 6 bases at V and 12 bases at J, with 23 bases in the middle. CDR3 region: CASRPGGTTGEEYF. CDR3 DNA: TGTGCCAGCAGGCCCGGCGGGACTACAGGGGAAGAGTACTTC.

This clonotype came up many times. This chain connects TRBV6-4 to TRBJ2-2; D gene ambiguous. Germline lookup yields CDR1 MRHNA and CDR2 SNTAGT. Trimming took 2 bases from V and 2 from J, leaving 3 bases between them. The CDR3 consists of 13 residues. The CDR3 sequence: CASSDPNTGELFF. The CDR3 region has the DNA TGTGCCAGCAGTGACCCAAACACCGGGGAGCTGTTTTTT.

V is TRBV18 and J is TRBJ1-5, with D perhaps matching TRBD1 (5 bases). The V gene lost 3 bases and the J gene lost 3 bases, with 9 bases spanning the gap. Per germline, CDR1 KGHSH and CDR2 LQKENI. This CDR3 region has 14 residues. The CDR3 here is CASSPGANNQPQHF. The CDR3 DNA is TGTGCCAGCTCACCTGGGGCCAACAATCAGCCCCAGCATTTT.

This clonotype was observed a handful of times. This chain joins TRBV12-3 or TRBV12-4 and TRBJ1-2; 7 bases line up with TRBD1. With 5 bases clipped from V and 4 bases from J, the junction kept 10 bases outside the gene matches. The CDR3 covers 15 residues. The DNA for the CDR3 is TGTGCCAGCAGTCCTTCCCCTCCAGGGGGCTATGGCTACACCTTC. As protein: CASSPSPPGGYGYTF.